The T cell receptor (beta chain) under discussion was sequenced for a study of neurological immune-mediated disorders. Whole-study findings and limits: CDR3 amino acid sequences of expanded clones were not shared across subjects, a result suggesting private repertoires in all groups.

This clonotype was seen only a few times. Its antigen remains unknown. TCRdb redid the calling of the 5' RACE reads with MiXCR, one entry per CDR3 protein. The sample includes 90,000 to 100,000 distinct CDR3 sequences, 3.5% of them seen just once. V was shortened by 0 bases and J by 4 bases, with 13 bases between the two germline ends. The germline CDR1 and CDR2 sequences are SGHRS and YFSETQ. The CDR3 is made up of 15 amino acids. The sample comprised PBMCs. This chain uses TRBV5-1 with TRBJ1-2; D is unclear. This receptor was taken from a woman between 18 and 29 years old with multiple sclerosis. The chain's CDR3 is CASSLEATAVYGYTF. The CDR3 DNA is TGCGCCAGCAGCTTGGAAGCGACGGCGGTCTATGGCTACACCTTC.